This T cell receptor (beta chain) was retrieved from a study of early T cells in non-severe SARS-CoV-2 infection (TCRdb year 2021). About the full investigation: TCR sequencing used bulk RNA from unsorted whole blood, so alpha and beta chains could not be paired. Overall study outcomes, separate from this receptor: VDJdb matching was skewed toward anti-spike CD8 responses and likely underestimated virus-specific expansions, missing private and CD4 specificities.

A case-control design nested within a healthcare worker cohort in London, UK, was used, with weekly nasopharyngeal swab PCR tests and blood sampling performed. Healthcare workers were recruited during the week of the UK lockdown, between 23 and 31 March 2020, and followed weekly for up to roughly 16 weeks. The protocol used for the library was 5' RACE. Sequencing took place on a NextSeq 500. In the TCR library protocol, unique molecular identifiers were attached to individual cDNA molecules to correct for PCR bias and sequencing error. Both TCR alpha and beta chains were sequenced, and tight co-correlation was observed between alpha and beta sequence abundances in each sample. The paper's processing steps were these. Decombinator V4 was used to annotate the V gene, J gene and CDR3 of the TCR sequences. Expanded TCRs were defined as changing significantly between any two time points under a Poisson model with p below 0.0001. TCR abundances were normalised to the total number of TCRs sequenced per sample and expressed as counts per million. MAIT TCRs were defined by TRAV1-2 paired with TRAJ12, TRAJ20 or TRAJ33, and iNKT TCRs by TRAV10 paired with TRAJ18. VDJdb, accessed 1 November 2021, was searched for CMV, EBV and SARS-CoV-2 annotated TCRs, with TCRs annotated for multiple antigens excluded. TCRdb trimmed the raw reads at Q25, called clones with MiXCR and kept productive beta chains. Records with the same CDR3 protein are collapsed into one entry carrying the most frequent genes and DNA. These V and J calls rely on TCRdb rather than the paper's analysis. In this sample the table shows about 90,000 distinct CDR3 sequences, approximately 12% of which occur a single time. Of the sample, about 4.6% falls within the top ten clones.

From a lookup of the germline V gene, CDR1 and CDR2 are SGHRS and YFSETQ. From its cysteine to its phenylalanine, the CDR3 spans 16 amino acids. The only DNA kept is the CDR3, 48 bases in frame from the first base. Deletion took 1 base off V and 0 bases off J, with a span of 10 bases between the germline ends. This clonotype has more than one count but fewer than ten. What antigen it recognizes has not been identified. No base quality information exists; no much larger clone differs at one position. The sequencing here drew on whole blood, taken at baseline. The rearrangement joined TRBV5-1 to TRBJ2-2, with a weak D call of TRBD1 (5 bases match). The source of this sequence is an adult who was a healthcare worker with PCR-confirmed SARS-CoV-2 infection or an uninfected control (not recorded which). The DNA sequence is TGCGCCAGCAGCTTGTTAGGACAACCGAACACCGGGGAGCTGTTTTTT. Its product reads: CASSLLGQPNTGELFF.